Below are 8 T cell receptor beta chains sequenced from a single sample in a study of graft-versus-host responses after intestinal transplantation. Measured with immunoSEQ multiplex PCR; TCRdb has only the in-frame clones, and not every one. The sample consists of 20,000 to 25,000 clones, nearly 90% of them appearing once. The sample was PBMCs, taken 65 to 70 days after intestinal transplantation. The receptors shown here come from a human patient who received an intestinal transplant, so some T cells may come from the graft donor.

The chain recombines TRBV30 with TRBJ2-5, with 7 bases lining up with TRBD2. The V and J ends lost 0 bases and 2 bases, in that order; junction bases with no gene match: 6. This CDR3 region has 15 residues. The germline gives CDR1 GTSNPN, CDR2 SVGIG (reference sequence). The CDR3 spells CAWSVGLAVQETQYF. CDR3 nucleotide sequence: TGTGCCTGGAGTGTTGGGCTAGCGGTTCAAGAGACCCAGTACTTC. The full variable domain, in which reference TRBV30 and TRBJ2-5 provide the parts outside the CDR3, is SQTIHQWPATLVQPVGSPLSLECTVEGTSNPNLYWYRQAAGRGLQLLFYSVGIGQISSEVPQNLSASRPQDRQFILSSKKLLLSDSGFYLCAWSVGLAVQETQYFGPGTRLLVL.

CDR3 nucleotides: TGTGCCAGTAGTATATGGGAACAGTATAGCAATCAGCCCCAGCATTTT. It yields the protein CASSIWEQYSNQPQHF. This sequence joins TRBV19 and TRBJ1-5, with D unresolved. CDR1 is LNHDA and CDR2 is SQIVND in the germline V gene (reference sequence). The ends were cut back, 2 bases at V and 0 bases at J, with 11 bases in the middle. The CDR3 length is 16 residues.

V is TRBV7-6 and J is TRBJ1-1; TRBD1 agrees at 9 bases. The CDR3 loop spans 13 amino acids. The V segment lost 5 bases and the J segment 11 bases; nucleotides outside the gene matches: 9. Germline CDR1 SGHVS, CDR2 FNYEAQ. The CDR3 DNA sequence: TGTGCCAGCAGCCCAGGGGCCGGACAGGGGGCTTTCTTT. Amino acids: CASSPGAGQGAFF.

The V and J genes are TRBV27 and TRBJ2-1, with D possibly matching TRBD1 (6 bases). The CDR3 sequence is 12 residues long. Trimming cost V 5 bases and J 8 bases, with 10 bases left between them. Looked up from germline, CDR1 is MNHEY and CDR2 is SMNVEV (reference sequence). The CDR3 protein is CASSQGFDEQFF. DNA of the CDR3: TGTGCCAGCAGTCAGGGGTTCGATGAGCAGTTCTTC.

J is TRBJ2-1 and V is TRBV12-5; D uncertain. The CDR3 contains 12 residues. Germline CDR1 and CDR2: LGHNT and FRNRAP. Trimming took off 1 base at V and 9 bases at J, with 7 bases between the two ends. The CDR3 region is CASGLARPEQFF. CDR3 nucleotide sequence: TGTGCTAGTGGTTTGGCCCGACCTGAGCAGTTCTTC.

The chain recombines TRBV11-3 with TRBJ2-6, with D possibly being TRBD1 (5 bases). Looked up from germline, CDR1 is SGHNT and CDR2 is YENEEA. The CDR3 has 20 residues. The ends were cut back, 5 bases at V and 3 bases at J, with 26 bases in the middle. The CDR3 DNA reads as TGTGCCAGCAGCCCGGACCGACAGCCCTTTCAGGCCATTGGGGCCAACGTCCTGACTTTC. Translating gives CASSPDRQPFQAIGANVLTF.

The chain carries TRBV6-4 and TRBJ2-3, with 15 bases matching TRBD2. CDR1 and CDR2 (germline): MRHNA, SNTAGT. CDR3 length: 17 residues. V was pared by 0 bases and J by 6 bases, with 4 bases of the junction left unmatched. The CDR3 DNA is TGTGCCAGCAGTGACTCCGGGACTAGCGGGGGGCCTGATACGCAGTATTTT. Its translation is CASSDSGTSGGPDTQYF.

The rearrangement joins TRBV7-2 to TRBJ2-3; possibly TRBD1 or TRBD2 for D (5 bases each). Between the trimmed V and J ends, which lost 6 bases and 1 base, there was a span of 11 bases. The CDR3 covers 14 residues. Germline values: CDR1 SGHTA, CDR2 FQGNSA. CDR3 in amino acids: CASRPGRGTDTQYF. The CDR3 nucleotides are TGTGCCAGCAGGCCGGGACGGGGCACAGATACGCAGTATTTT.